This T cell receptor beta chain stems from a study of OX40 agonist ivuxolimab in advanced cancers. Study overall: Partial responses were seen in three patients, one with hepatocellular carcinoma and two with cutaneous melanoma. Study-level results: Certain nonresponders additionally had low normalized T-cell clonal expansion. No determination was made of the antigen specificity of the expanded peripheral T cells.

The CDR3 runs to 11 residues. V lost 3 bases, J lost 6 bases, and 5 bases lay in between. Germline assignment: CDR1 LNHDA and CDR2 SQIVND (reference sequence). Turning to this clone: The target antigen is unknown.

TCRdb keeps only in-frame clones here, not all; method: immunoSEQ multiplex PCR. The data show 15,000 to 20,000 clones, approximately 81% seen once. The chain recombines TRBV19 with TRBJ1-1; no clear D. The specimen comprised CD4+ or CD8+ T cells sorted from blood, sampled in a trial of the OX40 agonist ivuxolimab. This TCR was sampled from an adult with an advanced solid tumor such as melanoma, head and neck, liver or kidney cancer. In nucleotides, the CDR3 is TGTGCCAGTAGTATGGGTGCTGAAGCTTTCTTT. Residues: CASSMGAEAFF.